Described below is a single TCR beta chain sequence and its context. Its antigen is currently unknown. This sample was included in a study of cytomegalovirus exposure and HLA in healthy donors. Study-level findings and limits: A later analysis found common viral pathogens apparently linked to several of the most significant clusters. Analyzed later, association rates of TCRs varied across HLA loci, with DRB1 most and HLA-C fewest.

Use of 60 Vbeta and 13 Jbeta primers characterized the PCR. Measured with immunoSEQ multiplex PCR; TCRdb has only the in-frame clones, and not every one. The table lists about 140,000 clones, around four fifths of them singletons. Losses at the gene ends were 11 bases for V and 9 bases for J; bases not matched to a gene: 17. The CDR3 runs to 15 residues. Per germline, CDR1 ENHRY and CDR2 SYGVKD. The origin of this receptor is a man in his thirties or forties in good health. Sample: PBMCs. The V call is TRBV10-3, the J call TRBJ2-1; 9 bases match TRBD2. The CDR3 sequence is CAAGASGTPGGEQFF. CDR3 sequence (DNA): TGTGCCGCAGGGGCTAGCGGGACCCCCGGCGGTGAGCAGTTCTTC.